The clone carrying this T cell receptor (beta chain) was seen a few times. Its antigen remains unidentified. This entry belongs to a study of blood T cells in healthy people across ages. Study conclusions and caveats: Strongly correlated with naive T cell percentage was TCR beta diversity. Fewer expanded clones and more diversity marked long-lived versus aged donors.

Alongside a J-beta primer mix, a sample-barcoded 5' primer served in a second PCR lasting about 6 to 11 cycles. TCRdb called the 5' RACE reads again in MiXCR, with one record for every CDR3 protein. The repertoire holds around 800,000 distinct CDR3 sequences, roughly 26% seen once, with approximately 2.9% in the top ten. Separately, the same data were catalogued under a study of T cells of mothers and their children. Turning to that study: Related mother-child pairs shared slightly more overlap than unrelated pairs, but the difference was non-significant.

This sequence was found in a boy aged 5-17 years in good health. The sequenced sample was blood.

In DNA form, the CDR3 reads TGCGCCAGCAGGAGGGGACTAGCGGGGGGGTCCAAAGAGACCCAGTACTTC. It encodes CASRRGLAGGSKETQYF. J is TRBJ2-5 and V is TRBV10-2, with 16 bases lining up with TRBD2. V dropped 6 bases and J dropped 3; count of bases not matched to a gene: 7. CDR1 and CDR2 from the germline V gene are WSHSY and SAAADI. The CDR3 has 17 residues.